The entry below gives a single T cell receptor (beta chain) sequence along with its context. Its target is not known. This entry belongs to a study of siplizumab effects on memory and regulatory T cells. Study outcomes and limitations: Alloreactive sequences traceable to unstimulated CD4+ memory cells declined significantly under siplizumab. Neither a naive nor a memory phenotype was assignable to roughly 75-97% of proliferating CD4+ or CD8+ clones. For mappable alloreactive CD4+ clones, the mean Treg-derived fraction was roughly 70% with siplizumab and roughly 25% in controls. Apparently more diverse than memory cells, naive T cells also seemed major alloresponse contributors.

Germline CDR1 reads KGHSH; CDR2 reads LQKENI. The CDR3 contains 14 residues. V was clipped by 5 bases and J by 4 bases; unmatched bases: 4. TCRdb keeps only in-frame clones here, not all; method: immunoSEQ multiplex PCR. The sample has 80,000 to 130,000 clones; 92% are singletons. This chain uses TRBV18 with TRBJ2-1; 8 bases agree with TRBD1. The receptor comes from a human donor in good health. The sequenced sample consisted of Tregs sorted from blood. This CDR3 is CASSSRDRYNEQFF. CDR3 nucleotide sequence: TGTGCCAGCTCATCCCGGGACAGGTACAATGAGCAGTTCTTC.